Below are 26 T cell receptor beta chains sequenced from a single sample in a study of T cell repertoires in cytomegalovirus infection. MiXCR was run by TCRdb on the reads, yielding one entry per CDR3 protein. Of over 250,000 distinct CDR3 sequences in the sample, about 20% are singletons; the top ten hold approximately 20%. The antigens for these receptors are not known. Sequencing was performed on cultured PBMCs, taken from culture after CMV antigen stimulation. The receptors were sampled from a human donor in good health (CMV status not recorded). Some clones in this sample may be carry-over from other donors' samples.

This clonotype was counted ten times or more. The chain is built from TRBV28 and TRBJ2-7, with D tentatively TRBD2 (6 bases). Germline assignment: CDR1 MDHEN and CDR2 SYDVKM. Trimming took 3 bases from V and 6 from J, leaving 12 bases between them. The CDR3 contains 13 residues. The DNA for the CDR3 is TGTGCCAGCAGTTTGGGCGCGGGACCCGAGCAGTACTTC. This codes for CASSLGAGPEQYF.

The chain recombines TRBV6-8 with TRBJ1-5; the D gene is possibly TRBD1 (5 bases). The CDR3 sequence is 17 residues long. The V end lost 6 bases, the J end lost 9 bases, and 27 bases lay between the germline ends. CDR1 MNHGY and CDR2 SAAAGT come from the germline V gene. CDR3 nucleotide sequence: TGTGCCAGCAGCCTCCGAGGGCAGGGTGGGGCCGATGGGCCCCAGCATTTT. It yields the protein CASSLRGQGGADGPQHF.

This chain uses TRBV5-1 with TRBJ2-7; TRBD1 aligns across 8 bases. This CDR3 has 15 amino acids. Germline values: CDR1 SGHRS, CDR2 YFSETQ. V was clipped by 4 bases and J by 2 bases; unmatched bases: 8. CDR3: CASSETDRGTYEQYF. The CDR3 coding sequence is TGCGCCAGCAGCGAAACCGACAGGGGTACCTACGAGCAGTACTTC.

This clonotype was seen ten or more times. This sequence joins TRBV7-2 and TRBJ2-1; D uncertain. CDR3 length: 12 residues. Deletions cut 5 bases from V and 5 bases from J, with 7 bases between. Germline V gene lookup returns CDR1 SGHTA and CDR2 FQGNSA. The CDR3 bases are TGTGCCAGCAGCCCTCAAAACAATGAGCAGTTCTTC. It encodes CASSPQNNEQFF.

The V call is TRBV24-1, the J call TRBJ2-7, with no clear D. The germline V and J ends were trimmed by 8 bases and 7 bases, with 8 bases remaining between them. CDR3 length: 10 amino acids. The germline V gene has CDR1 KGHDR and CDR2 SFDVKD. Here the CDR3 reads CATTRGEQYV. For the CDR3, the DNA is TGTGCCACCACGAGAGGAGAGCAGTACGTC.

This clonotype was counted between two and nine times. The chain has TRBV6-2 or TRBV6-3 and TRBJ2-7; D assignment may be TRBD1 or TRBD2 (5 bases each). The germline V gene has CDR1 MNHEY and CDR2 SVGEGT. This CDR3 spans 14 amino acids. Trimming pared 5 bases from V and 0 bases from J, leaving 11 bases between. CDR3 DNA: TGTGCCAGCAGTAGGGACGGCAGCTCCTACGAGCAGTACTTC. Translation gives CASSRDGSSYEQYF.

This clonotype turned up a few times. The chain combines TRBV2 with TRBJ1-3, with D uncertain. This CDR3 is built from 17 residues. Germline values: CDR1 SNHLY, CDR2 FYNNEI. Trimming removed 4 bases at V and 0 bases at J, with 16 bases between. The DNA for the CDR3 is TGTGCCAGCAGTGCCCGGCGGGCTTTTGGCTCTGGAAACACCATATATTTT. It encodes CASSARRAFGSGNTIYF.

The chain recombines TRBV5-1 with TRBJ2-1; 11 bases match TRBD2. Losses at the gene ends were 4 bases for V and 6 bases for J; bases not matched to a gene: 6. From germline, CDR1 is SGHRS and CDR2 YFSETQ. The length of the CDR3 is 15 residues. CDR3 residues: CASSPGLAETNEQFF. In DNA, the CDR3 is TGCGCCAGCAGCCCGGGACTAGCGGAGACCAATGAGCAGTTCTTC.

There are many counts of this clonotype. CDR3 amino acids: CASSLIRGGHGELFF. CDR3 coding DNA: TGTGCCAGCAGTTTAATCAGGGGTGGACACGGGGAGCTGTTTTTT. V gene TRBV28 combines with J gene TRBJ2-2; D perhaps matches TRBD1 (6 bases). Trimming took off 2 bases at V and 7 bases at J, with 14 bases between the two ends. The CDR3 runs to 15 residues. Germline V gene lookup returns CDR1 MDHEN and CDR2 SYDVKM.

This chain uses TRBV10-3 with TRBJ2-5; D possibly corresponds to TRBD2 (6 bases). The V end was cut by 6 bases, the J end by 4 bases, with 9 bases between. There are 12 residues in the CDR3. Per germline, CDR1 ENHRY and CDR2 SYGVKD. This CDR3 is CAIRSSGETQYF. CDR3 coding DNA: TGTGCCATCAGAAGTAGCGGAGAGACCCAGTACTTC.

This CDR3 is CASGFWPGNEKLFF. CDR3 bases: TGTGCCAGCGGGTTTTGGCCGGGGAATGAAAAACTGTTTTTT. The J gene is TRBJ1-4, the V gene TRBV6-5; D call uncertain. This CDR3 spans 14 amino acids. CDR1 MNHEY and CDR2 SVGAGI come from the germline V gene. Deletions cut 8 bases from V and 5 bases from J, with 15 bases between.

This clonotype has ten or more counts. The gene calls are TRBV7-9 and TRBJ2-7; perhaps TRBD2 as D (6 bases). Trimming took off 5 bases at V and 3 bases at J, with 8 bases between the two ends. CDR3 length: 12 amino acids. The germline V gene encodes CDR1 SEHNR and CDR2 FQNEAQ (reference sequence). The CDR3 is CASSAGSYEQYV. The CDR3 nucleotides read TGTGCCAGCAGCGCGGGGAGCTACGAGCAGTACGTC.

In the case of this clonotype: The junction does not match germline at one end; this may be a read error. The rearrangement uses TRBV7-3 and TRBJ2-1; the match to TRBD2 covers 12 bases. CDR3 size: 15 residues. Germline V gene sequence: CDR1 SGHTA, CDR2 FQGTGA. The CDR3 here is CANSGGLAGHNEQFF. The CDR3 DNA is TGTGCCAACAGCGGGGGACTAGCGGGTCACAATGAGCAGTTCTTC.

J is TRBJ2-2 and V is TRBV6-5, with 9 bases that match TRBD1. This CDR3 has 15 residues. Germline V CDR1 and CDR2: MNHEY, SVGAGI. V gave up 7 bases and J gave up 6 bases; unmatched junction bases: 9. The CDR3, as DNA: TGTGCCAGCAATAGACAGGGGGGGTTGCCCGGGGAGCTGTTTTTT. The encoded protein is CASNRQGGLPGELFF.

This clonotype was seen more than once but under ten times. The J gene is TRBJ1-1, the V gene TRBV25-1; tentatively, D is TRBD1 (5 bases). Germline CDR1 reads MGHDK; CDR2 reads SYGVNS. Trimming took 5 bases from V and 6 from J, leaving 10 bases between them. The CDR3 runs 12 residues. DNA of the CDR3: TGTGCCAGCAGTCCAGGAGGGGCTGAAGCTTTCTTT. Translation: CASSPGGAEAFF.

The CDR3 reads CASTKGGNQPQHF. CDR3 nucleotide sequence: TGTGCCAGCACTAAGGGGGGCAATCAGCCCCAGCATTTT. The chain has TRBV12-3 or TRBV12-4 and TRBJ1-5, with D perhaps TRBD1 (6 bases). V dropped 7 bases and J dropped 2 bases, with 9 bases sitting between them. This CDR3 has 13 residues.

This clonotype was picked up a small number of times. This chain connects TRBV5-1 to TRBJ2-4, with D possibly TRBD2 on 5 matching bases. Germline V gives CDR1 SGHRS, CDR2 YFSETQ. The CDR3 contains 15 residues. Trimming left V 6 bases short and J 2 bases short, with 15 bases between. The CDR3 bases are TGCGCCAGCACCCTTGCCGGGGAGTCCAAAAACATTCAGTACTTC. Encoded protein: CASTLAGESKNIQYF.

This clonotype was seen a handful of times. The chain combines TRBV2 with TRBJ2-7; TRBD1 aligns across 10 bases. This CDR3 is built from 13 residues. The ends lost 7 bases at V and 4 bases at J; junction bases unmatched: 4. Germline loops: CDR1 SNHLY, CDR2 FYNNEI. CDR3 sequence reads: CASKRQGAYEQYV. The CDR3 coding sequence is TGTGCCAGCAAGAGACAGGGGGCATACGAGCAGTACGTC.

This clonotype was found once. The genes are TRBV7-6 and TRBJ2-1, with TRBD2 identical over 9 bases. From germline, CDR1 is SGHVS and CDR2 FNYEAQ. The CDR3 has 20 amino acids. V lost 2 bases to trimming and J lost 5 bases; unmatched junction nucleotides: 19. The CDR3 protein is CASSLNAGGGGGGFHNEQFF. For the CDR3, the DNA is TGTGCCAGCAGCTTAAATGCGGGGGGGGGGGGGGGGGGATTCCACAATGAGCAGTTCTTC.

This clonotype was seen at least ten times. The CDR3 nucleotides read TGTGCCAGCAGCCCCACGTCACAGGGGAACTATGGCTACACCTTC. This codes for CASSPTSQGNYGYTF. The chain couples TRBV7-2 to TRBJ1-2; 7 nucleotides line up with TRBD1. CDR1 is SGHTA, CDR2 FQGNSA, per germline. V was clipped by 5 bases and J by 2 bases; unmatched bases: 8. CDR3 length equals 15 residues.

The chain carries TRBV28 and TRBJ1-5, with 8 nucleotides matching TRBD1. The CDR3 has 15 amino acids. Looked up from germline, CDR1 is MDHEN and CDR2 is SYDVKM. J gave up 2 bases and V 4 bases, and 4 bases lay outside the gene matches. The CDR3 reads CASSSQGAGNQPQHF. CDR3 coding DNA: TGTGCCAGCAGTTCCCAGGGGGCCGGCAATCAGCCCCAGCATTTT.

J is TRBJ2-5 and V is TRBV20-1; 7 bases align to TRBD1. The CDR3 loop spans 13 amino acids. Trimming removed 2 bases from V and 4 bases from J; junction bases left unmatched: 4. CDR1 DFQATT and CDR2 SNEGSKA come from the germline V gene (reference sequence). CDR3 coding DNA: TGCAGTGCTAGACGTACAGGGGTAGAGACCCAGTACTTC. Translating it yields CSARRTGVETQYF.

The CDR3: CASSRDRVGSPLHF. The CDR3 bases are TGTGCCAGCAGCCGAGACAGGGTTGGTTCACCCCTCCACTTT. V gene TRBV7-3 combines with J gene TRBJ1-6; 7 nucleotides align to TRBD1. Germline-derived CDR1 and CDR2 are SGHTA and FQGTGA. The CDR3 runs to 14 residues. Trimming cost V 5 bases and J 9 bases; bases outside gene matches: 7.

The chain is built from TRBV7-8 and TRBJ2-1; D is undetermined. V dropped 7 bases and J dropped 4 bases, with 26 bases sitting between them. This CDR3 has 18 amino acids. Germline CDR1 and CDR2: SGHVS and FQNEAQ. In DNA form, the CDR3 reads TGTGCCAGCACCCTTAAAAGGTTTTTCACTTCCACTTACAATGAGCAGTTCTTC. It encodes CASTLKRFFTSTYNEQFF.

This clonotype was seen repeatedly, ten times or more. The chain joins TRBV7-2 to TRBJ2-3, with 9 bases fitting TRBD2. Trimming removed 5 bases from V and 3 bases from J; junction bases left unmatched: 9. CDR3 size: 16 residues. Germline lookup yields CDR1 SGHTA and CDR2 FQGNSA. CDR3 sequence: CASSITSGRTTDTQYF. CDR3 coding DNA: TGTGCCAGCAGCATCACTAGCGGGCGAACAACAGATACGCAGTATTTT.

This clonotype came up a few times. V is TRBV12-3 or TRBV12-4 and J is TRBJ2-3, with 9 positions matching TRBD1. The length of the CDR3 is 16 residues. After removal of 4 bases from V and 5 bases from J, the junction contained 10 bases not matched to a gene. CDR3 bases: TGTGCCAGCAGTTCTTCAGGACAGGGGCGGCTAGATACGCAGTATTTT. Translated: CASSSSGQGRLDTQYF.